This T cell receptor beta chain stems from a study of shared clonotypes between healthy human individuals. Details on this clone: Its matching antigen is unknown.

Unmatched junction bases numbered 10, after V lost 6 bases and J lost 2 bases. CDR1 SNHLY and CDR2 FYNNEI come from the germline V gene. This CDR3 is 16 amino acids long. Whole-study findings and limits: Expectations were that clonotype sharing among donors would be affected by sequencing depth.

Method: immunoSEQ multiplex PCR; TCRdb's copy keeps in-frame clones and lacks some. The sample carries about 79,000 clones, about 65% recorded once. Sequencing was carried out using memory CD8+ T cells sorted from blood. Indicated subset: CD45RO+ cells pooled with CCR7-negative TemRA cells. This chain joins TRBV2 and TRBJ2-7; 10 bases fit TRBD2. This TCR derives from a man in his thirties or forties in good health. The CDR3 sequence: CASSTPLAGGAYEQYF. In nucleotides, the CDR3 is TGTGCCAGCAGCACACCCTTAGCGGGAGGTGCCTACGAGCAGTACTTC.